Each of the 18 T cell receptor beta chains below was sequenced from the same sample in a study of identical twins. TCRdb reanalysed the 5' RACE reads using MiXCR and keeps one entry per CDR3 protein. The table lists some 1,700,000 distinct CDR3 sequences, about 30% of them singletons, with less than 0.35% in the top ten. The sequenced sample consisted of cord blood. All receptors derive from a newborn girl in good health.

The chain uses TRBV20-1 and TRBJ2-2; D might be TRBD1 (6 bases). CDR1 is DFQATT, CDR2 SNEGSKA, per germline (reference sequence). Trimming cost V 1 base and J 8 bases, with 14 bases left between them. This CDR3 is built from 14 residues. CDR3 nucleotides: TGCAGTGCTAGAGTTCTACAGGGAAGGGGGGAGCTGTTTTTT. This translates into CSARVLQGRGELFF.

In this sample, this clonotype turned up a few times. This chain connects TRBV20-1 to TRBJ1-5; 7 nucleotides match TRBD1. J gave up 1 base and V 5 bases, and 2 bases lay outside the gene matches. The CDR3 covers 13 residues. Germline CDR1 is DFQATT and CDR2 is SNEGSKA (reference sequence). Here the CDR3 DNA reads TGCAGTGCTGGGACAGTAAGCAATCAGCCCCAGCATTTT. It yields the protein CSAGTVSNQPQHF.

This clonotype appeared a few times. The chain carries TRBV12-3 or TRBV12-4 and TRBJ2-1; 7 nucleotides line up with TRBD2. The CDR3 is 15 residues long. V trimming: 7 bases; J trimming: 3 bases; junction bases outside the gene matches: 9. The CDR3 protein is CASILGGSHYNEQFF. Here the CDR3 DNA reads TGTGCCAGCATCCTGGGGGGGTCTCACTACAATGAGCAGTTCTTC.

The gene calls are TRBV12-3 or TRBV12-4 and TRBJ2-3; D is unclear. Trimming pared 7 bases from V and 2 bases from J, leaving 16 bases between. CDR3 length: 15 amino acids. The CDR3, as DNA: TGTGCCAGCACCCCTCGGGCCTGCCTCACAGATACGCAGTATTTT. It yields the protein CASTPRACLTDTQYF.

This sequence joins TRBV10-3 and TRBJ2-1; TRBD2 aligns across 9 bases. The CDR3 extends over 15 amino acids. The ends lost 3 bases at V and 10 bases at J; junction bases unmatched: 10. CDR1 ENHRY and CDR2 SYGVKD come from the germline V gene. The CDR3: CAISDRTSVLGEQFF. The CDR3 region has the DNA TGTGCCATCAGTGATAGGACTAGCGTCCTGGGAGAGCAGTTCTTC.

This clonotype has more than one count but fewer than ten. The rearrangement joins TRBV6-1 to TRBJ1-2; maybe TRBD1 (5 bases). V was cut by 5 bases and J by 3 bases, with 16 bases left in between. In germline, CDR1 is MNHNS, CDR2 SASEGT. The CDR3 extends over 15 amino acids. The CDR3 DNA is TGTGCCAGCAGTCTCCGGGACCGACCCTACTATGGCTACACCTTC. Translated: CASSLRDRPYYGYTF.

There are a few counts of this clonotype. The chain employs TRBV24-1 and TRBJ2-3, with D possibly TRBD2 on 6 matching bases. The V and J ends lost 3 bases and 4 bases respectively, with 13 bases between them. The V gene's germline CDR1 is KGHDR and CDR2 SFDVKD. CDR3 length equals 15 residues. CDR3 sequence reads: CATSDGRRRADTQYF. The CDR3 DNA sequence: TGTGCCACCAGTGATGGGCGGAGGAGGGCAGATACGCAGTATTTT.

This clonotype has a count of ten or more. The V gene is TRBV9, the J gene TRBJ1-5, with D hard to call. V lost 5 bases, J lost 0 bases, and 12 bases lay in between. Per germline, CDR1 SGDLS and CDR2 YYNGEE. This CDR3 spans 15 amino acids. The CDR3 is CASSVGAYSNQPQHF. The CDR3 nucleotides are TGTGCCAGCAGTGTGGGCGCTTATAGCAATCAGCCCCAGCATTTT.

The J gene is TRBJ1-2, the V gene TRBV2, with 7 positions matching TRBD1. The CDR3 extends over 13 amino acids. Trimming removed 6 bases from V and 8 bases from J; junction bases left unmatched: 9. Germline-derived CDR1 and CDR2 are SNHLY and FYNNEI. The CDR3 nucleotides are TGTGCCAGCAGGACAGCCGAAGGGGGCGGCTACACCTTC. Its translation: CASRTAEGGGYTF.

The rearrangement uses TRBV25-1 and TRBJ2-3; D unresolved. This CDR3 spans 11 amino acids. Germline V gene lookup returns CDR1 MGHDK and CDR2 SYGVNS. V dropped 5 bases and J dropped 13 bases, with 13 bases sitting between them. The CDR3, as DNA: TGTGCCAGCAGTAGCAGAGTTTTTAAGTATTTT. It specifies CASSSRVFKYF.

In its sample, this clonotype was seen a few times. The chain carries TRBV11-2 and TRBJ2-3; 10 bases are shared with TRBD2. CDR1 is SGHAT and CDR2 is FQNNGV in the germline V gene. V lost 2 bases, J lost 2 bases, and 19 bases stayed unmatched. The CDR3 has 21 residues. The CDR3 sequence is CASSLCSSSASGSRPTDTQYF. CDR3 in DNA: TGTGCCAGCAGCTTATGCTCGTCTTCGGCTAGCGGGAGCCGCCCCACAGATACGCAGTATTTT. The entire variable domain, with the rest obtained from reference TRBV11-2 and TRBJ2-3, is as follows: EAGVAQSPRYKIIEKRQSVAFWCNPISGHATLYWYQQILGQGPKLLIQFQNNGVVDDSQLPKDRFSAERLKGVDSTLKIQPAKLEDSAVYLCASSLCSSSASGSRPTDTQYFGPGTRLTVL.

This clonotype was seen more than once but under ten times. The gene calls are TRBV6-5 and TRBJ2-1; 7 bases fit TRBD2. The CDR3 contains 16 residues. In germline, CDR1 is MNHEY, CDR2 SVGAGI. Trimming at V came to 0 bases and at J to 4 bases, leaving 6 bases not matched to a gene. The CDR3, as DNA: TGTGCCAGCAGTTACTCGACACTAGCGCCTTACAATGAGCAGTTCTTC. Encoded protein: CASSYSTLAPYNEQFF.

The V gene is TRBV28, the J gene TRBJ1-4; 10 nucleotides agree with TRBD1. Germline CDR1 MDHEN, CDR2 SYDVKM. This CDR3 has 20 amino acids. V shed 2 bases and J 0 bases; nucleotides not matched to a gene: 12. The CDR3 bases are TGTGCCAGCAGTTTAGACCCGACAGGGGGCGCTTTGGCAACTAATGAAAAACTGTTTTTT. It yields the protein CASSLDPTGGALATNEKLFF.

CDR3 residues: CASSFIPGLADYEQYF. CDR3 nucleotides: TGTGCCAGCAGCTTTATCCCGGGACTAGCGGATTACGAGCAGTACTTC. The chain carries TRBV7-2 and TRBJ2-5; 11 nucleotides match TRBD2. The tail of the sequence fits TRBJ2-7 better, so the J call may be wrong. The CDR3 is made up of 16 amino acids. Germline loops: CDR1 SGHTA, CDR2 FQGNSA.

The rearrangement links TRBV28 to TRBJ2-3; weak D call: TRBD2 (5 bases). The CDR3 is 14 residues long. Germline V gene lookup returns CDR1 MDHEN and CDR2 SYDVKM. The V end lost 5 bases, the J end lost 3 bases, and 12 bases lay between the germline ends. The CDR3 coding sequence is TGTGCCAGCAGTCCGACGAGGGAAACAGATACGCAGTATTTT. This encodes CASSPTRETDTQYF.

A few counts support this clonotype. This chain uses TRBV12-3 or TRBV12-4 with TRBJ2-2; D is unclear. Trimming took 3 bases from V and 3 from J, leaving 8 bases between them. This CDR3 has 14 amino acids. CDR3 DNA: TGTGCCAGCAGTTTCGGGCCTTACACCGGGGAGCTGTTTTTT. Protein: CASSFGPYTGELFF.

This chain connects TRBV20-1 to TRBJ1-2; possibly TRBD1 for D (6 bases). The CDR3 length is 14 residues. Germline CDR1 is DFQATT and CDR2 is SNEGSKA (reference sequence). Deletions cut 0 bases from V and 2 bases from J, with 10 bases between. The CDR3: CSARETGKNYGYTF. CDR3 nucleotides: TGCAGTGCTAGAGAGACAGGAAAAAACTATGGCTACACCTTC.

This clonotype came up a few times. This chain uses TRBV29-1 with TRBJ2-3; D gene unclear. V was shortened by 7 bases and J by 4 bases, with 15 bases between the two germline ends. The CDR3 loop spans 13 amino acids. Germline V gene sequence: CDR1 SQVTM, CDR2 ANQGSEA. CDR3 region: CSAGRFRADTQYF. For the CDR3, the DNA is TGCAGCGCCGGACGGTTTAGGGCAGATACGCAGTATTTT.